This entry describes one TCR beta chain. The source of the sample is a study of naive and memory T cell subsets. Both TRBC1 and TRBC2 were covered by a beta constant-region primer of two equimolar oligonucleotides. Each CDR3 protein gets one entry after TCRdb re-called the UMI-ligation and nested PCR reads with MiXCR. This sample has more than 35,000 distinct CDR3 sequences, with 10% to 15% found just once. CDR3 length equals 12 residues. Germline V gives CDR1 DFQATT, CDR2 SNEGSKA (reference sequence). The junction had 6 bases not matched to a gene; V was cut back by 7 bases and J by 5 bases. Specimen: effector memory CD4+ T cells from blood. Subset defined: effector memory, CD45RA- CD27-. The chain links TRBV20-1 to TRBJ2-3; 7 bases align to TRBD2. The sequence was obtained from a human donor in good health. The CDR3 region has the DNA TGCAGTGTGGGGAGGGGTCGAGATACGCAGTATTTT. Amino acid sequence: CSVGRGRDTQYF.